The clone carrying this T cell receptor (beta chain) was observed many times. The CDR3 spans 13 residues. From germline, CDR1 is LGHDT and CDR2 YNNKEL (reference sequence). The junction had 3 bases not matched to a gene; V was cut back by 4 bases and J by 5 bases. One entry per CDR3 protein, called by TCRdb with MiXCR from the 5' RACE reads. Of 250,000 to 400,000 distinct CDR3 sequences in the sample, around 15% were seen once. The data were taken from a study of T-cell memory formation after mild COVID-19. Input material: PBMCs or a T cell subset sorted from them (not recorded which). The TCR sequence derives from a young man who had mild COVID-19 (a few samples of this study predate the infection). Cell type and time point are not known. The V gene is TRBV3-1, the J gene TRBJ2-5; 8 bases fit TRBD2. Here the CDR3 DNA reads TGTGCCAGCAGCCTTCGACTAGCGGAGACCCAGTACTTC. Translated: CASSLRLAETQYF.